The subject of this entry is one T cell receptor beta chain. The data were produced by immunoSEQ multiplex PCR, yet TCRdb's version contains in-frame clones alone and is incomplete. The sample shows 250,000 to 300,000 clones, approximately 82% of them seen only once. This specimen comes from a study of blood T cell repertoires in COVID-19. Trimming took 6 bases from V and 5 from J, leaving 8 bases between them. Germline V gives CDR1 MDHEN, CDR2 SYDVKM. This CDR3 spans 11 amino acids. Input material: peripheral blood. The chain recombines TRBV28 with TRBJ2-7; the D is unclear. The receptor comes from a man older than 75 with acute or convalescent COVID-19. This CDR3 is CASRHTDEQYF. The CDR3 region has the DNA TGTGCCAGCAGGCATACAGACGAGCAGTACTTC.